The 26 T cell receptor beta chains below come from one sample, sequenced in a study of T cell responses to AZD1222 COVID-19 vaccine. Using immunoSEQ multiplex PCR, the repertoire was profiled, and TCRdb retains in-frame clones only, with some absent. Of more than 150,000 clones in the sample, 85% to 95% were seen once. Here the sequenced sample was peripheral blood, taken on day 0 of AZD1222 vaccination. All receptors derive from an adult in good health.

The rearrangement uses TRBV7-9 and TRBJ1-2; D gene ambiguous. CDR3 length: 13 amino acids. V lost 3 bases to trimming and J lost 6 bases, with 11 bases between them. In germline, CDR1 is SEHNR, CDR2 FQNEAQ (reference sequence). The CDR3 is CASSFGSGNGYTF. CDR3 nucleotide sequence: TGTGCCAGCAGCTTCGGATCGGGTAATGGCTACACCTTC.

The gene calls are TRBV7-9 and TRBJ2-1; D remains unclear. Trimming took 4 bases from V and 9 from J, leaving 10 bases between them. This CDR3 region has 12 residues. CDR1 SEHNR and CDR2 FQNEAQ come from the germline V gene (reference sequence). In nucleotides, the CDR3 is TGTGCCAGCAGCTCTACTTTGGCTGAGCAGTTCTTC. This encodes CASSSTLAEQFF. Drawing the rest from reference TRBV7-9 and TRBJ2-1, the complete variable domain is DTGVSQNPRHKITKRGQNVTFRCDPISEHNRLYWYRQTLGQGPEFLTYFQNEAQLEKSRLLSDRFSAERPKGSFSTLEIQRTEQGDSAMYLCASSSTLAEQFFGPGTRLTVL.

CDR3 loop: CASSLRANTEAFF. The CDR3, as DNA: TGTGCCAGCAGTTTAAGGGCGAACACTGAAGCTTTCTTT. The V call is TRBV12-3 or TRBV12-4, the J call TRBJ1-1; no reliable D call. With 2 bases removed from V and 1 base from J, the gap between germline ends came to 5 bases. CDR3 length equals 13 residues.

The J gene is TRBJ1-1, the V gene TRBV2; D ambiguous. Germline CDR1 SNHLY, CDR2 FYNNEI. The CDR3 spans 11 residues. V lost 1 base and J lost 11, with 8 bases in between. In DNA form, the CDR3 reads TGTGCCAGCAGTGAAGTCCGAGGGGCTTTCTTT. This codes for CASSEVRGAFF.

This clone has just one count. The rearrangement links TRBV24-1 to TRBJ2-5, with 12 bases aligning to TRBD2. The CDR3 contains 15 residues. Germline V gene data show CDR1 as KGHDR and CDR2 as SFDVKD. Trimming at V came to 4 bases and at J to 4 bases, leaving 3 bases not matched to a gene. This CDR3 reads CATSDPGLAGETQYF. In DNA form, the CDR3 reads TGTGCCACCAGTGACCCGGGACTAGCGGGAGAGACCCAGTACTTC.

The chain is built from TRBV7-2 and TRBJ2-2; unclear D gene. Germline V gives CDR1 SGHTA, CDR2 FQGNSA. This CDR3 is 16 amino acids long. V was shortened by 0 bases and J by 4 bases, with 12 bases between the two germline ends. The CDR3 spells CASSLAQVLSTGELFF. The CDR3 coding sequence is TGTGCCAGCAGCTTAGCCCAGGTTCTATCCACCGGGGAGCTGTTTTTT.

The rearrangement uses TRBV4-1 and TRBJ2-7; tentatively, D is TRBD2 (6 bases). Per germline, CDR1 MGHRA and CDR2 YSYEKL. The CDR3 covers 18 residues. V lost 0 bases, J lost 4 bases, and 22 bases lay in between. In nucleotides, the CDR3 is TGCGCCAGCAGCCAAGATAAGAGAGTTTGGGATGGGACTTACGAGCAGTACTTC. Its protein is CASSQDKRVWDGTYEQYF.

In this sample, this clone turned up once. V is TRBV5-1 and J is TRBJ1-1, with TRBD1 matching 7 bases. The trim removed 4 bases at V and 1 base at J, leaving 7 bases unmatched. CDR3 length: 15 residues. CDR1 and CDR2 (germline): SGHRS, YFSETQ. The CDR3 sequence is CASSLPGGGNTEAFF. The CDR3 coding sequence is TGCGCCAGCAGCCTTCCAGGGGGAGGGAACACTGAAGCTTTCTTT.

The chain carries TRBV20-1 and TRBJ1-4; D ambiguous. With 3 bases removed from V and 4 bases from J, the gap between germline ends came to 9 bases. CDR1 DFQATT and CDR2 SNEGSKA come from the germline V gene (reference sequence). The CDR3 length is 13 residues. CDR3 amino acids: CSASDPINEKLFF. The CDR3 coding sequence is TGCAGTGCTAGTGACCCAATTAATGAAAAACTGTTTTTT.

In nucleotides, the CDR3 is TGTGCCAGCGGATTTGGGGGGCGCTACAATGAGCAGTTCTTC. This gives the protein CASGFGGRYNEQFF. This sequence joins TRBV27 and TRBJ2-1; either TRBD1 or TRBD2 may fit D (6 bases each). Germline loops: CDR1 MNHEY, CDR2 SMNVEV (reference sequence). V was pared by 8 bases and J by 3 bases, with 14 bases between. The CDR3 covers 14 residues.

The chain combines TRBV9 with TRBJ2-7; 11 positions match TRBD1. Germline V gene sequence: CDR1 SGDLS, CDR2 YYNGEE. V shed 4 bases and J 2 bases; nucleotides not matched to a gene: 5. The CDR3 sequence is 15 residues long. CDR3 nucleotide sequence: TGTGCCAGCAGCCCGGGGACAGGGGGTCCCTACGAGCAGTACTTC. It translates to CASSPGTGGPYEQYF.

In its sample, this clone was seen once. The chain combines TRBV7-8 with TRBJ2-3; D ambiguous. The CDR3 runs to 16 residues. Germline-derived CDR1 and CDR2 are SGHVS and FQNEAQ. Trimming removed 5 bases from V and 0 bases from J, with 15 bases in between. CDR3 coding DNA: TGTGCCAGCAGCCCAAAGAGGACGGTGAGCACAGATACGCAGTATTTT. Amino acids: CASSPKRTVSTDTQYF.

The chain combines TRBV19 with TRBJ1-1; 10 positions match TRBD1. With V trimmed by 3 bases and J by 4 bases, 11 bases remained unmatched. CDR3 length equals 17 residues. Germline V lookup: CDR1 LNHDA, CDR2 SQIVND (reference sequence). CDR3 loop: CASSIRGTGDRGTEAFF. Written as DNA, the CDR3 is TGTGCCAGTAGTATCAGGGGGACAGGGGATCGGGGCACTGAAGCTTTCTTT.

This clone has only one observation. The chain uses TRBV27 and TRBJ1-1, with TRBD1 as a possible D gene (6 bases). CDR3 length equals 13 residues. Germline CDR1 is MNHEY and CDR2 is SMNVEV (reference sequence). With 2 bases removed from V and 7 bases from J, the gap between germline ends came to 11 bases. This CDR3 reads CASSLRGGGEAFF. CDR3 coding DNA: TGTGCCAGCAGTTTAAGAGGAGGGGGTGAAGCTTTCTTT.

The chain couples TRBV19 to TRBJ1-1; the match to TRBD1 covers 7 bases. CDR1 and CDR2 from the germline V gene are LNHDA and SQIVND (reference sequence). With 5 bases clipped from V and 5 bases from J, the junction kept 8 bases outside the gene matches. The CDR3 totals 14 residues. The CDR3 here is CASSRDRALTEAFF. In DNA form, the CDR3 reads TGTGCCAGTAGTCGGGACAGAGCGTTAACTGAAGCTTTCTTT.

The CDR3 sequence is CASSEVAEDYGYTF. In DNA, the CDR3 is TGTGCCAGCAGTGAAGTAGCCGAGGACTATGGCTACACCTTC. This chain links TRBV2 with TRBJ1-2; D is ambiguous. The germline CDR1 and CDR2 sequences are SNHLY and FYNNEI. V lost 1 base and J lost 3, with 9 bases in between. The CDR3 sequence is 14 residues long.

The genes are TRBV4-1 and TRBJ1-4, with D perhaps TRBD1 (6 bases). The germline V gene encodes CDR1 MGHRA and CDR2 YSYEKL. This CDR3 has 13 residues. V was trimmed by 5 bases and J by 8 bases, leaving 12 bases between them. This CDR3 is CASSVRGGEKLFF. The CDR3, as DNA: TGCGCCAGCAGCGTCAGGGGTGGAGAAAAACTGTTTTTT.

The chain recombines TRBV5-6 with TRBJ2-7; TRBD2 matches 8 bases. The CDR3 totals 14 residues. V trimming: 2 bases; J trimming: 6 bases; junction bases outside the gene matches: 7. CDR1 and CDR2 from the germline V gene are SGHDT and YYEEEE. The CDR3 DNA is TGTGCCAGCAGCTTAACTAGCGGAGGGAGCGAGCAGTACTTC. As protein: CASSLTSGGSEQYF.

The chain combines TRBV6-6 with TRBJ2-1; maybe TRBD1 (6 bases). The CDR3 is 15 amino acids. Trimming shortened V by 3 bases and J by 0 bases, and 9 bases separated the two germline ends. Germline V gene data show CDR1 as MNHNY and CDR2 as SVGAGI (reference sequence). CDR3 sequence: CASSYTGSSYNEQFF. In nucleotides, the CDR3 is TGTGCCAGCAGTTATACAGGGAGCTCCTACAATGAGCAGTTCTTC.

The V and J genes are TRBV2 and TRBJ1-5, with 9 positions matching TRBD1. The V segment lost 4 bases and the J segment 1 base; nucleotides outside the gene matches: 2. This CDR3 is 15 amino acids long. In germline, CDR1 is SNHLY, CDR2 FYNNEI. This chain's CDR3 is CASSGDRESNQPQHF. In nucleotides, the CDR3 is TGTGCCAGCAGTGGGGACAGGGAGAGCAATCAGCCCCAGCATTTT.

The chain combines TRBV4-1 with TRBJ1-1; D remains ambiguous. This CDR3 has 15 amino acids. Germline CDR1 is MGHRA and CDR2 is YSYEKL. The ends were cut back, 6 bases at V and 0 bases at J, with 14 bases in the middle. The CDR3 here is CASSTSGSLNTEAFF. The CDR3 nucleotides are TGCGCCAGCAGTACTTCCGGGTCCCTGAACACTGAAGCTTTCTTT.

On this clone itself: This CDR3 is also generated by other DNA sequences in the sample. V is TRBV25-1 and J is TRBJ1-5; D not certain. Germline V CDR1 and CDR2: MGHDK, SYGVNS. This CDR3 contains 13 residues. The V end lost 4 bases, the J end lost 0 bases, and 4 bases lay between the germline ends. CDR3 residues: CASSAGSNQPQHF. CDR3 DNA: TGTGCCAGCAGTGCAGGTAGCAATCAGCCCCAGCATTTT.

The CDR3 loop is CASRFRGPSNTGELFF. CDR3 bases: TGTGCCAGCAGGTTTAGGGGGCCATCGAACACCGGGGAGCTGTTTTTT. This chain connects TRBV7-8 to TRBJ2-2; 7 positions match TRBD1. This CDR3 spans 16 amino acids. V gave up 6 bases and J gave up 0 bases; unmatched junction bases: 7. Germline values: CDR1 SGHVS, CDR2 FQNEAQ.

Written as DNA, the CDR3 is TGTGCCAGCAGCCAAGATGGGGGGGCGCCTAACTATGGCTACACCTTC. Amino acid sequence: CASSQDGGAPNYGYTF. The chain is built from TRBV3-1 (or the pseudogene TRBV3-2) and TRBJ1-2, with D maybe TRBD1 (6 bases). The V end was cut by 0 bases, the J end by 0 bases, with 11 bases between. The CDR3 covers 16 residues. CDR1 and CDR2 from the germline V gene are LGHDT and YNNKEL (reference sequence).

The genes are TRBV5-4 and TRBJ2-2; TRBD1 agrees at 9 bases. Germline trimming cut 1 base from V and 2 bases from J; bases unmatched to any gene: 3. CDR3 length: 16 amino acids. The germline V gene has CDR1 SGHNT and CDR2 YYREEE (reference sequence). For the CDR3, the DNA is TGTGCCAGCAGCTTGAGGGACAGGGAAAACACCGGGGAGCTGTTTTTT. As protein: CASSLRDRENTGELFF.

This chain joins TRBV6-6 and TRBJ1-4, with D possibly TRBD1 on 5 matching bases. The length of the CDR3 is 14 residues. Germline V gene lookup returns CDR1 MNHNY and CDR2 SVGAGI (reference sequence). The V end was cut by 2 bases, the J end by 8 bases, with 12 bases between. The DNA for the CDR3 is TGTGCCAGCAGTTACGGGCAGGGTAACGAAAAACTGTTTTTT. It is translated as CASSYGQGNEKLFF.